This T cell receptor beta chain appears in the sequencing data of a study of PD-L1 blockade in urothelial cancer. Overall study: Male sex and bladder-origin urothelial cancer characterized about 90% of the roughly 29 patients. Blood analyses occurred 3 weeks (second dose) and 6 weeks post treatment start. Each patient had 0 to 3 earlier chemotherapy regimens.

The cohort comprised individuals with locally advanced or metastatic urothelial carcinoma. Libraries were prepared by immunoSEQ multiplex PCR; TCRdb keeps only in-frame clonotypes and omits some of them. Altogether about 100,000 clones are present, roughly nine tenths being singletons, with the ten largest covering 0.7% to 0.95%. V lost 6 bases to trimming and J lost 2 bases; unmatched junction nucleotides: 8. CDR1 is MNHNS and CDR2 is SASEGT in the germline V gene. The CDR3 contains 15 residues. The chain uses TRBV6-1 and TRBJ2-7; 9 bases fit TRBD1. The receptor comes from a woman older than 75 with urothelial cancer. This specimen consisted of PBMCs, obtained around atezolizumab (anti-PD-L1) treatment. CDR3 residues: CASRETGGRTYEQYF. Here the CDR3 DNA reads TGTGCCAGCAGGGAAACAGGGGGCCGGACCTACGAGCAGTACTTC.